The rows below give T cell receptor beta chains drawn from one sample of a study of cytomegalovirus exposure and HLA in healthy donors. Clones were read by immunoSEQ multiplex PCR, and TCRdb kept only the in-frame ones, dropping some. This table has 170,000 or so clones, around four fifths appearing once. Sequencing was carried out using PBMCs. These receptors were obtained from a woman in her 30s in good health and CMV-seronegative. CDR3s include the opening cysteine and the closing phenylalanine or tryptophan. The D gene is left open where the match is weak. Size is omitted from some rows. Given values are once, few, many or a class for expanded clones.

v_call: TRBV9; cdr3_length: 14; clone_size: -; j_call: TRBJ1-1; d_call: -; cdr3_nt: TGTGCCAGCAGCGTAGTCGGCAGGGACACTGAAGCTTTCTTT; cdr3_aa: CASSVVGRDTEAFF
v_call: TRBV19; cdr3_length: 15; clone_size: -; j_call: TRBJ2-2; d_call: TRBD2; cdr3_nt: TGTGCCAGTAGTACTAGCGGGGCAGGCACCGGGGAGCTGTTTTTT; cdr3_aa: CASSTSGAGTGELFF
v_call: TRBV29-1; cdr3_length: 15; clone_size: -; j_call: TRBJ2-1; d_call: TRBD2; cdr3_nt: TGCAGCGTTGGCCCCCCAGCGGGGGGTATTCATGAGCAGTTCTTC; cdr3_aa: CSVGPPAGGIHEQFF
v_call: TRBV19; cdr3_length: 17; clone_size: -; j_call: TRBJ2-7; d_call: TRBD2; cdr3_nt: TGTGCCAGTAGTAGGTCGACTAGCGGGGTTATCTCCTACGAGCAGTACTTC; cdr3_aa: CASSRSTSGVISYEQYF
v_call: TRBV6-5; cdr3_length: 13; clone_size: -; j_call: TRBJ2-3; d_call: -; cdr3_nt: TGTGCCAGCAGCCGGGACTCCACAGATACGCAGTATTTT; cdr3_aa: CASSRDSTDTQYF
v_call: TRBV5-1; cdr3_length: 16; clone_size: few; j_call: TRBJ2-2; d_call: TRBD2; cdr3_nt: TGCGCCAGCAGCCCTTCCGCTAGCGGGGGCTCCGGGGAGCTGTTTTTT; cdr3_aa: CASSPSASGGSGELFF
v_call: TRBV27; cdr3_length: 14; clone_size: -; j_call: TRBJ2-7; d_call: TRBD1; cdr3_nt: TGTGCCAGCAGTTTAGGACAGGGTTACCACGAGCAGTACTTC; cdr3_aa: CASSLGQGYHEQYF
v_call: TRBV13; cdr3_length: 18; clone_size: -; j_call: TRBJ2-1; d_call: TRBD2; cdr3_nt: TGTGCCAGCAGCTTCGGGGGACTAGCGGGGGGGCCGTATAATGAGCAGTTCTTC; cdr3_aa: CASSFGGLAGGPYNEQFF
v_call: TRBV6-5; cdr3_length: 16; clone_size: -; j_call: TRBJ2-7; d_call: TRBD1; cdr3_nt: TGTGCCAGCAGTTCTCGCACAGGGGGCCCCGCCTACGAGCAGTACTTC; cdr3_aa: CASSSRTGGPAYEQYF
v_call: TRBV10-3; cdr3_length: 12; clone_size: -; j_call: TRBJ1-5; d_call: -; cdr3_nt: TGTGCCACCCGGGACACAGATCAGCCCCAGCATTTT; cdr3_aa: CATRDTDQPQHF
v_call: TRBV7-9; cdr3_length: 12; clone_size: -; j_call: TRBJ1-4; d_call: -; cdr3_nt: TGTGGGGCAGGGTCTTCTAATGAAAAACTGTTTTTT; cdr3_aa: CGAGSSNEKLFF
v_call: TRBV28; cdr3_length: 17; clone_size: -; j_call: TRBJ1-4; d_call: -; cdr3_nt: TGTGCCAGCAGTCAGTTTTGGGGGGTGGCAACTAATGAAAAACTGTTTTTT; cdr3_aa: CASSQFWGVATNEKLFF
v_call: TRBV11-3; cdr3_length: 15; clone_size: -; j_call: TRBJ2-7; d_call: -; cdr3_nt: TGTGCCAGCAGCTTATTAACTAGCTGGCTGGTAGAGCAGTACTTC; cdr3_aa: CASSLLTSWLVEQYF
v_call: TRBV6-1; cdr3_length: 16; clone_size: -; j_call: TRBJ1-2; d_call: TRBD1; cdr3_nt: TGTGCCAGCAGTGAGAGATCCGGGACAGGGTCGGATGGCTACACCTTC; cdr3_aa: CASSERSGTGSDGYTF
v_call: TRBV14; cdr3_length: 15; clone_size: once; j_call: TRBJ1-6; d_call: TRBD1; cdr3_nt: TGTGCCAGCAGCCGCCTGACAGGGGGCGATTCACCCCTCCACTTT; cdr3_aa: CASSRLTGGDSPLHF
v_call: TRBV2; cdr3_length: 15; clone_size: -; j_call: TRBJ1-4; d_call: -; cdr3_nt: TGTGCCAGCACGGCTAGGTCAGCAACTAATGAAAAACTGTTTTTT; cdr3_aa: CASTARSATNEKLFF
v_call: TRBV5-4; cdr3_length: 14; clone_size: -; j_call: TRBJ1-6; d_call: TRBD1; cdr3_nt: TGTGCCAGCAGCCCGGACAGGAGCAATTCACCCCTCCACTTT; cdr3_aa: CASSPDRSNSPLHF
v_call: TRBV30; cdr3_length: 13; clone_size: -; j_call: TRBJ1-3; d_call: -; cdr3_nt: TGTGCCTGTACAGGGTCCCCTGGAAACACCATATATTTT; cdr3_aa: CACTGSPGNTIYF
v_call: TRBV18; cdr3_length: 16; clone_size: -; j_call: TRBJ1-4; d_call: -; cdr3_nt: TGTGCCAGCTCACCCTCCAGGGGAAGGGCTAATGAAAAACTGTTTTTT; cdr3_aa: CASSPSRGRANEKLFF
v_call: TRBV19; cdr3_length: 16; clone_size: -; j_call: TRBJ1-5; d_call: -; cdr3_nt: TGTGCCAGTAGTTCTTCACATATTTTGAGCAATCAGCCCCAGCATTTT; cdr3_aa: CASSSSHILSNQPQHF
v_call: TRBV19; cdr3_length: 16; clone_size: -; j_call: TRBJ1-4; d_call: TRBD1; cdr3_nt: TGTGCCAGTACCTCCACCGGACAGGGGTTAGTTGAAAAACTGTTTTTT; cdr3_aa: CASTSTGQGLVEKLFF
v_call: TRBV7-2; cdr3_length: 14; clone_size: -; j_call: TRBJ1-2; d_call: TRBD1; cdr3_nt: TGTGCCAGCGCACGGCAGGGACAGGGGTATGGCTACACCTTC; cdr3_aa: CASARQGQGYGYTF
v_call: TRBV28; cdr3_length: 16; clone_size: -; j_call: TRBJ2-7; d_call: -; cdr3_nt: TGTGCCAGCAGTTTAACATGGGGGGGGGCGGGACCCGAGCAGTACTTC; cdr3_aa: CASSLTWGGAGPEQYF
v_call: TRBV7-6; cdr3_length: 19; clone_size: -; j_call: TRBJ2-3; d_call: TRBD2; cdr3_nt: TGTGCCAGCAGCTTATATATCGGGGGGACCGGGGCGGGCACAGATACGCAGTATTTT; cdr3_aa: CASSLYIGGTGAGTDTQYF
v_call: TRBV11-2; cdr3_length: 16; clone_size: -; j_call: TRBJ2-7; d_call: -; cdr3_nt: TGTGCCAGCAGCCACTCCAGGGGCTATCCGTTATACGAGCAGTACTTC; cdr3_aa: CASSHSRGYPLYEQYF
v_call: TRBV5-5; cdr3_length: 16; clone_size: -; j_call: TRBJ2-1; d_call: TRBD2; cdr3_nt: TGTGCCAGCAACACTAATAGCGGGGGGCTTGACAATGAGCAGTTCTTC; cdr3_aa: CASNTNSGGLDNEQFF
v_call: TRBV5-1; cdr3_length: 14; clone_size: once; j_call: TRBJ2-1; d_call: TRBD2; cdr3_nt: TGCGCCAGCAGCTGGGGACTAGCGGACAATGAGCAGTTCTTC; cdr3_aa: CASSWGLADNEQFF
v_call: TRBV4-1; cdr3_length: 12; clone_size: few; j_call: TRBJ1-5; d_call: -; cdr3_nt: TGCGCCAGCAGCCAACCGCGCGGGCCCCAGCATTTT; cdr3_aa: CASSQPRGPQHF
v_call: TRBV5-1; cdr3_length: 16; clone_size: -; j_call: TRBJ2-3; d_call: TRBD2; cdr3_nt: TGCGCCAGCAGCTTGGAACTAGCGGGGGGCACAGATACGCAGTATTTT; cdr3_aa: CASSLELAGGTDTQYF
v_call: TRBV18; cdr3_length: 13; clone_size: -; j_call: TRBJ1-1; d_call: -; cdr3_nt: TGTGCCAGCTCCGCTTCAGAGAACACTGAAGCTTTCTTT; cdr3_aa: CASSASENTEAFF
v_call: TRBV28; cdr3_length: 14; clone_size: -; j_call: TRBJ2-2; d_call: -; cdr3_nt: TGTGCCAGCAGTTGGCGGGGCGCCACCGGGGAGCTGTTTTTT; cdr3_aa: CASSWRGATGELFF
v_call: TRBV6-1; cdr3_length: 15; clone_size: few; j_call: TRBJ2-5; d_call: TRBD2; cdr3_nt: TGTGCCAGCAGTGCTCCGGGACTAGGGCTAGAGACCCAGTACTTC; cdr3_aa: CASSAPGLGLETQYF
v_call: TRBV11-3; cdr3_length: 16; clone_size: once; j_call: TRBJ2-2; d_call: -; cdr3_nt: TGTGCCAGCAGCTTAGCCCGGGGGGCAGTCACCGGGGAGCTGTTTTTT; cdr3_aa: CASSLARGAVTGELFF
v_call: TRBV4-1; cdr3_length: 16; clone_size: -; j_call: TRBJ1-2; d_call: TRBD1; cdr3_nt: TGCGCCAGCAGCCAAGCCGACAGGGTGGATAACTATGGCTACACCTTC; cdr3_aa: CASSQADRVDNYGYTF
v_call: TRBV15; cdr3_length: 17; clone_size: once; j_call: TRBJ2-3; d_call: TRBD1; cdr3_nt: TGTGCCACCAGCAGGGGGGTCGGGACAGGGGGCACAGATACGCAGTATTTT; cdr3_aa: CATSRGVGTGGTDTQYF
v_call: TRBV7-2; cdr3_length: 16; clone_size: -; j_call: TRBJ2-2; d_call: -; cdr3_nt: TGTGCCAGCAGCCCCCGGGCGGGACGATGGGGGGGGGAGCTGTTTTTT; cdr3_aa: CASSPRAGRWGGELFF
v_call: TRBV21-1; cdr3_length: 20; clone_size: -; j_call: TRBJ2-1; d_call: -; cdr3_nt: TGTGCCAGCAGCAAAAGGTGGACAGGACCCCTCCGTTTCTCCTACAATGAGCAGTTCTTC; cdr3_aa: CASSKRWTGPLRFSYNEQFF
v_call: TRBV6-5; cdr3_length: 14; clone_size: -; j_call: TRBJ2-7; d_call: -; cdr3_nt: TGTGCCAGCAGTTACGAGCAGGGGAAGTACGAGCAGTACTTC; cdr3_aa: CASSYEQGKYEQYF
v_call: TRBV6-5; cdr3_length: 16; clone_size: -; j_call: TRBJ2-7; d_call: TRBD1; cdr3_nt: TGTGCCAGCAGTTACTTCCGCCGGACAGGGGATTACGAGCAGTACTTC; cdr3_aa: CASSYFRRTGDYEQYF
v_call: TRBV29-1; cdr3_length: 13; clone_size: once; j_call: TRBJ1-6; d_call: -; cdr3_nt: TGCAGCGTTGCGGACAGCCTTAATTCACCCCTCCACTTT; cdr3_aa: CSVADSLNSPLHF
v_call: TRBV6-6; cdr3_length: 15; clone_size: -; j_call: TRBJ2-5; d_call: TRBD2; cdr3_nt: TGTGCCAGCAGTTACCCCTCGGCGGGGGGAGAGACCCAGTACTTC; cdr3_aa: CASSYPSAGGETQYF
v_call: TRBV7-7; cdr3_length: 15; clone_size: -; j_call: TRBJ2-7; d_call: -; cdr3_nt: TGTGCCAGCAGCCCCTCGGCCAGGGCCGAAGGCGAGCAGTACTTC; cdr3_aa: CASSPSARAEGEQYF
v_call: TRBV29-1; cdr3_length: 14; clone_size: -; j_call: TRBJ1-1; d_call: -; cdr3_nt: TGCAGCGCCCCTCAGGGGACCATGAACACTGAAGCTTTCTTT; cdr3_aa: CSAPQGTMNTEAFF
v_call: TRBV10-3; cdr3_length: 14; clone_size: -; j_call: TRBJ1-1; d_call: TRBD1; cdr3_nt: TGTGCCATCAGTGAAAGACAGGGGAGTACTGAAGCTTTCTTT; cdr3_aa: CAISERQGSTEAFF
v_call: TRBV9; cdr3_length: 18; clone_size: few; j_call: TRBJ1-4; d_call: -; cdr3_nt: TGTGCCAGCAGCGTAGAGGACAGACCTATGCCAACTAATGAAAAACTGTTTTTT; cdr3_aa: CASSVEDRPMPTNEKLFF
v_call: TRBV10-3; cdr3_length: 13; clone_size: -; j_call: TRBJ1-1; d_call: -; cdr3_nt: TGTGCCATCAGTCGACAGGAGAACACTGAAGCTTTCTTT; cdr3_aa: CAISRQENTEAFF
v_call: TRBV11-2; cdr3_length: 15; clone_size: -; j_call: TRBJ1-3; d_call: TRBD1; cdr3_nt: TGTGCCAGCAGCTTAGTCAGGGGGCCCGGAAACACCATATATTTT; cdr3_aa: CASSLVRGPGNTIYF
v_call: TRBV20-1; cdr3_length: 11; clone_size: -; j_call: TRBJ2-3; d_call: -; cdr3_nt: TGCAGTGCTAGAGGAGGAAATACGCAGTATTTT; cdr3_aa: CSARGGNTQYF
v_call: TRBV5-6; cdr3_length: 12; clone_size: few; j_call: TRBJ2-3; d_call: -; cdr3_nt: TGTGCCAGCAGCTTGCAGTCAGATACGCAGTATTTT; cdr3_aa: CASSLQSDTQYF
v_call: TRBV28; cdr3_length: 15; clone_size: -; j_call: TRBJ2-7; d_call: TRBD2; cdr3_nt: TGTGCCAGCAGCCTTCGGCTAGCGGGGTCCCACGAGCAGTACTTC; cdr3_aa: CASSLRLAGSHEQYF
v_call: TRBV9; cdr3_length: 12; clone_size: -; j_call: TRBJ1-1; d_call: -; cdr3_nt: TGTGCCAGCAGCTCCGGGGTCCGTGAAGCTTTCTTT; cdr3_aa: CASSSGVREAFF
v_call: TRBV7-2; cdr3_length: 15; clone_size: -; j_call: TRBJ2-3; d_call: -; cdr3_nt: TGTGCCAGCAGCCCACGGGACACTAGCACAGATACGCAGTATTTT; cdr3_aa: CASSPRDTSTDTQYF
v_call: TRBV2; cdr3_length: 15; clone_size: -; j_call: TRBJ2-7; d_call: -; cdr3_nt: TGTGCCAGCTGCCGACTGTTTATGGCATCCTACGAGCAGTACTTC; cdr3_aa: CASCRLFMASYEQYF
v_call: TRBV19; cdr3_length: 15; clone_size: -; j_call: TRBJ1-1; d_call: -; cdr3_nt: TGTGCCAGTAGTTCCAGGGAGGTGGGGAACACTGAAGCTTTCTTT; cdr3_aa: CASSSREVGNTEAFF
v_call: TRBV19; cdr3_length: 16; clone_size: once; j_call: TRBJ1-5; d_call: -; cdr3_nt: TGTGCCAGTAGCGACCCCGGGACTGCAAAAGGGAAGCCCCAGCATTTT; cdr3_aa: CASSDPGTAKGKPQHF
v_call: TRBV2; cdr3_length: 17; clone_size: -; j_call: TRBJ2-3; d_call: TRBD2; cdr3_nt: TGTGCCAGCTCTTACCGTCCCGGGACTAGCGGGGGTGATACGCAGTATTTT; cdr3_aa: CASSYRPGTSGGDTQYF
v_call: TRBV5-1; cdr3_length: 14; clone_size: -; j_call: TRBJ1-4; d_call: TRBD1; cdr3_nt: TGCGCCAGCAGCTGGGACAGGGCTAATGAAAAACTGTTTTTT; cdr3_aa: CASSWDRANEKLFF
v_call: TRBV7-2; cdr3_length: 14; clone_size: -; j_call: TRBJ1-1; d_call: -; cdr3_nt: TGTGCCAGCAGCTTAGGAGGATCGAACACTGAAGCTTTCTTT; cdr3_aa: CASSLGGSNTEAFF